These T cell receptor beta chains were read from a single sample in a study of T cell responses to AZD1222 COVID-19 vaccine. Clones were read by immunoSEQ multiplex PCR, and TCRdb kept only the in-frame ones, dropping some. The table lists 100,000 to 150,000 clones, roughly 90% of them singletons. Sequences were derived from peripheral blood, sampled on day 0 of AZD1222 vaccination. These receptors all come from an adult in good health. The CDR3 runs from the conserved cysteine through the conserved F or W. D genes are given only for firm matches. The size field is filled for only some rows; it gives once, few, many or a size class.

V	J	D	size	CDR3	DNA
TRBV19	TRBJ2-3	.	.	CASSPGLPGDTQYF	TGTGCCAGTAGCCCGGGACTCCCCGGAGATACGCAGTATTTT
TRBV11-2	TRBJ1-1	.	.	CASSKDGLNTEAFF	TGTGCCAGCAGCAAGGACGGCCTGAACACTGAAGCTTTCTTT
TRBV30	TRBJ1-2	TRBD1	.	CAWSGGTGNYGYTF	TGTGCCTGGAGTGGGGGGACAGGGAACTATGGCTACACCTTC
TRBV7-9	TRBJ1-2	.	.	CASSLVSSNYGYTF	TGTGCCAGCAGCTTAGTGAGTTCTAACTATGGCTACACCTTC
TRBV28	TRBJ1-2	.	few	CASSPDRLANYGYTF	TGTGCCAGCAGCCCCGACAGACTAGCTAACTATGGCTACACCTTC
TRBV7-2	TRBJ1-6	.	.	CASSLGQDSPLHF	TGTGCCAGCAGCTTGGGGCAGGATTCACCCCTCCACTTT
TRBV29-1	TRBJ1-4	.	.	CSVKRGGEKLFF	TGCAGTGTAAAAAGGGGAGGGGAAAAACTGTTTTTT
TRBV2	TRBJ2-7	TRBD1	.	CASTPGQGQWEQYF	TGTGCCAGCACCCCGGGACAGGGTCAGTGGGAGCAGTACTTC
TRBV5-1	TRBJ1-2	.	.	CASSFEGPYGYTF	TGCGCCAGCAGCTTTGAGGGGCCCTATGGCTACACCTTC
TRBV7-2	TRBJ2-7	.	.	CASSPDRQRSYEQYF	TGTGCCAGCAGCCCCGACAGACAACGATCCTACGAGCAGTACTTC
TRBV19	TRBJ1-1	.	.	CASSARSRETEAFF	TGTGCCAGTAGTGCGCGGAGCAGGGAAACTGAAGCTTTCTTT
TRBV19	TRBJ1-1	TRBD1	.	CASRKTGALVNTEAFF	TGTGCCAGTAGGAAGACAGGGGCCTTAGTGAACACTGAAGCTTTCTTT
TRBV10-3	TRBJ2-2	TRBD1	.	CAISGTGGPNTGELFF	TGTGCCATCAGCGGGACAGGGGGGCCGAACACCGGGGAGCTGTTTTTT
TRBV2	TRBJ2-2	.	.	CASRILVTGELFF	TGTGCCAGCAGGATCCTAGTGACCGGGGAGCTGTTTTTT
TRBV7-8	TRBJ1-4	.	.	CASSDLVGRDEKLFF	TGTGCCAGCAGTGACCTCGTAGGTCGGGATGAAAAACTGTTTTTT
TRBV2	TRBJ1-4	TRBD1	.	CASFPGQGFYDEKLFF	TGTGCCAGCTTTCCGGGACAGGGGTTTTACGATGAAAAACTGTTTTTT
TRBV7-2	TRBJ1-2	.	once	CASSSGGFNYGYTF	TGTGCCAGCAGCTCGGGGGGCTTTAACTATGGCTACACCTTC
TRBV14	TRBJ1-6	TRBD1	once	CASSQARGQGSSPLHF	TGTGCCAGCAGCCAGGCCAGGGGGCAGGGATCATCACCCCTCCACTTT
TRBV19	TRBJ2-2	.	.	CASEDSREGELFF	TGTGCCAGTGAGGACAGCCGTGAAGGGGAGCTGTTTTTT
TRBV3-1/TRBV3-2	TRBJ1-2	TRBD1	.	CASSSDRGRLGYTF	TGTGCCAGCAGCTCAGACAGGGGTCGGCTCGGCTACACCTTC
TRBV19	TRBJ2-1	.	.	CASSEEVAVYNEQFF	TGTGCCAGTAGTGAGGAAGTAGCGGTCTACAATGAGCAGTTCTTC
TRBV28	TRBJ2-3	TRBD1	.	CASSSYRGSTDTQYF	TGTGCCAGCAGTTCGTACAGGGGGAGCACAGATACGCAGTATTTT
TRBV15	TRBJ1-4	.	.	CATSSGRGGALGEKLFF	TGTGCCACCAGCAGCGGTAGGGGGGGGGCGCTGGGTGAAAAACTGTTTTTT
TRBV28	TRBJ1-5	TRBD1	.	CASNSLGDRGYYSNQPQHF	TGTGCCAGCAACTCGTTGGGGGACAGGGGTTATTATAGCAATCAGCCCCAGCATTTT
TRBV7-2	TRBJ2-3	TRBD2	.	CASSSRGLAGAPDTQYF	TGTGCCAGCAGCTCCCGGGGACTAGCGGGAGCGCCAGATACGCAGTATTTT
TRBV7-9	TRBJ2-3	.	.	CASSFKVRADTQYF	TGTGCCAGCAGCTTTAAGGTTAGGGCAGATACGCAGTATTTT
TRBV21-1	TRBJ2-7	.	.	CARNRGDSYEQYF	TGTGCCAGGAACAGGGGAGACTCCTACGAGCAGTACTTC
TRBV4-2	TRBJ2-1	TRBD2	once	CASSQDGLAGQNEQFF	TGTGCCAGCAGCCAAGACGGACTAGCGGGACAGAATGAGCAGTTCTTC
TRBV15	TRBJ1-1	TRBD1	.	CATSRARTGSRAEAFF	TGTGCCACCAGCAGAGCCCGGACAGGGAGTAGGGCTGAAGCTTTCTTT